This T cell receptor (beta chain) was identified during a study of vaccination effects on CD4 cells after COVID-19. TCRdb's table, derived via immunoSEQ multiplex PCR, lists solely in-frame clones and lacks some. Altogether approximately 44,000 clones are present, roughly 82% being singletons, with the ten largest covering around 2.8%. CD4+ T cells specific for antigen were expanded with viral peptide pools by the ViraFEST assay before sequencing. Having been cultured for approximately ten days, the cells underwent CD4+ T cell isolation. Recipients of the vaccine had no prior SARS-CoV-2 infection and negative nucleocapsid antibodies. Looked up from germline, CDR1 is SGHTA and CDR2 is FQGNSA. Germline trimming cut 3 bases from V and 5 bases from J; bases unmatched to any gene: 5. The CDR3 totals 14 residues. Turning to this clone: Its cognate antigen is unknown.

This sample comprised CD4+ T cells from PBMCs cultured with HCoV-NL63 spike peptides, obtained before COVID-19 vaccination. The chain has TRBV7-2 and TRBJ2-5; the match to TRBD2 covers 8 bases. The TCR sequence derives from a human donor who received a COVID-19 vaccine. The CDR3 loop is CASSLGLDAETQYF. The CDR3 DNA reads as TGTGCCAGCAGCTTGGGACTAGATGCGGAGACCCAGTACTTC.